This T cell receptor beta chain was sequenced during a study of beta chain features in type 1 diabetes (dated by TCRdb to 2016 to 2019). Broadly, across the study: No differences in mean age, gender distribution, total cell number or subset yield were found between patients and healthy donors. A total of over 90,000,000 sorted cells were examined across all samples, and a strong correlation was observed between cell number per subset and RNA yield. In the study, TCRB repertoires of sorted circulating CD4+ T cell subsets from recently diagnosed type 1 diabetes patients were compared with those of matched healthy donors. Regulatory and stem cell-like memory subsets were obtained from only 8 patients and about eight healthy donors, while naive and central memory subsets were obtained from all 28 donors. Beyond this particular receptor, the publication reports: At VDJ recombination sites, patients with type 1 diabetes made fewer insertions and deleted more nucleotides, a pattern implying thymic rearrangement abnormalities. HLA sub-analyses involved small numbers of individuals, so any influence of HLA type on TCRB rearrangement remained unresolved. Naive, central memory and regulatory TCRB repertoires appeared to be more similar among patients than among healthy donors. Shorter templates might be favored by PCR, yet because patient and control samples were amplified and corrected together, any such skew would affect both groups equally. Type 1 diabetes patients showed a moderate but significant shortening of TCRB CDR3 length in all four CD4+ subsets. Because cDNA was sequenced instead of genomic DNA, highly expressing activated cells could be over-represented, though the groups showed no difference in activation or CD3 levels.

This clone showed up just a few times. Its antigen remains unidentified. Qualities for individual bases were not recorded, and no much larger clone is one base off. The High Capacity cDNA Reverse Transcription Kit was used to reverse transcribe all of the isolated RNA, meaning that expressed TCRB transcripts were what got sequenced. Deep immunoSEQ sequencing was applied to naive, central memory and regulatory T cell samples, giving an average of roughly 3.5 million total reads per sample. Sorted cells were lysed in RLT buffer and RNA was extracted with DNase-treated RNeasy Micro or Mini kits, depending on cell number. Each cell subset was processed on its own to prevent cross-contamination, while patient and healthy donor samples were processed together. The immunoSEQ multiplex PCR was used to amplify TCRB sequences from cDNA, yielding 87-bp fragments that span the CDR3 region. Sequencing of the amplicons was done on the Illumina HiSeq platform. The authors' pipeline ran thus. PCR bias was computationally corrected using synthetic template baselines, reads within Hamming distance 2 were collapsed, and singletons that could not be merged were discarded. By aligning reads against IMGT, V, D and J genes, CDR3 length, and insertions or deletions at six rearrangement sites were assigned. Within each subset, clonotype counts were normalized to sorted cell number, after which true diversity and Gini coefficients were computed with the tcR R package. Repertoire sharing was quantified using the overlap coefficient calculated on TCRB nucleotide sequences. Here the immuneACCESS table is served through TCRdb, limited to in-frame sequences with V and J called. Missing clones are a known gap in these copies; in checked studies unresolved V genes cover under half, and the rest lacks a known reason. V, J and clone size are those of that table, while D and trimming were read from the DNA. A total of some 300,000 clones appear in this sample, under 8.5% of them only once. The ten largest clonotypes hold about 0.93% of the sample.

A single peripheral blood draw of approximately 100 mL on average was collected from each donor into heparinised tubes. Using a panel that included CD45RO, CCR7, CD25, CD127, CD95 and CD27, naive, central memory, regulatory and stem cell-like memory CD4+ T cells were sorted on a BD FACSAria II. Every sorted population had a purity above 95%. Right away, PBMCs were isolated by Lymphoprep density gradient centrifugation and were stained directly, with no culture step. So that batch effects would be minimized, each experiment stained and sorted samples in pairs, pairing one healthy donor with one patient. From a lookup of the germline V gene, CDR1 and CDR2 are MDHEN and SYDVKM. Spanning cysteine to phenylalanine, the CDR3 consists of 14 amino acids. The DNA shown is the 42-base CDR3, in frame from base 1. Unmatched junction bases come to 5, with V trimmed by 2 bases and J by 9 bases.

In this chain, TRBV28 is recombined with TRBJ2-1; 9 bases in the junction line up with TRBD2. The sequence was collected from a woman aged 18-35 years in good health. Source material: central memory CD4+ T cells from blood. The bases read TGTGCCAGCAGTTTAGCGGGAGGGCATGGTGAGCAGTTCTTC. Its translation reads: CASSLAGGHGEQFF.